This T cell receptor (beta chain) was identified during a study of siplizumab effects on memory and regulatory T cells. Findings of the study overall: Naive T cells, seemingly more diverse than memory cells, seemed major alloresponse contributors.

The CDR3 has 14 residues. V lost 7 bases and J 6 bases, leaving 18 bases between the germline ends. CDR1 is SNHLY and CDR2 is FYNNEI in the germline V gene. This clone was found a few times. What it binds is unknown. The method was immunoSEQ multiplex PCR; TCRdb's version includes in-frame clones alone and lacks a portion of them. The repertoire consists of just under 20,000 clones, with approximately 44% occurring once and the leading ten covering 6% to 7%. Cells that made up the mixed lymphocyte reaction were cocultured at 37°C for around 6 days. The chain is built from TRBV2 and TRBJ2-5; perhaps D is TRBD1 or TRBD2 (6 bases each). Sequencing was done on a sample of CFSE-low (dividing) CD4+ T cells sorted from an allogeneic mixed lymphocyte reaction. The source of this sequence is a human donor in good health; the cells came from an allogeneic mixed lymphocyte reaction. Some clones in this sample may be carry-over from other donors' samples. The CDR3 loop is CASKYWGAGQTQYF. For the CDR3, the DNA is TGTGCCAGCAAATACTGGGGGGCCGGACAGACCCAGTACTTC.